This TCR beta chain is from a study of shared clonotypes between healthy human individuals. Background on the study: Per-donor plates numbered three CD4 naive, three CD4 memory, two CD8 naive and one CD8 memory.

The CDR3 loop spans 14 amino acids. Deletions cut 5 bases from V and 7 bases from J, with 17 bases between. CDR1 MDHEN and CDR2 SYDVKM come from the germline V gene. All participating donors were Caucasian adults from Nashville, Tennessee. Generated by immunoSEQ multiplex PCR, the TCRdb table keeps only in-frame clones and is missing some. In the table there are 950,000 to 1,100,000 clones, about 80% of which are singletons. What was sequenced was memory CD4+ T cells from PBMCs. Described subset: CD45RA-negative fraction. The chain is built from TRBV28 and TRBJ1-2, with D possibly TRBD1 on 6 matching bases. The receptor was isolated from a man aged 18 to 29 in good health. Some clones in this sample may be carry-over from other donors' samples. CDR3 DNA sequence: TGTGCCAGCAGTCCCACAGGGATTGCTCCTGGCTACACCTTC. Translation: CASSPTGIAPGYTF.